This T cell receptor beta chain comes out of a study of T cells in Graves' hyperthyroidism and ophthalmopathy. Fresh 10 ml peripheral blood yielded PBMCs. Authors of the study amplified TCR beta CDR3 regions from RNA transcripts. The TCR CDR3 first-round RT-PCR relied on the HTBI primer set. MiXCR, run by TCRdb on the multiplex PCR reads, gives a single entry per CDR3 protein. This sample has 250,000 to 300,000 distinct CDR3 sequences, with about 14% found just once. This TCR was recovered from a woman aged 40 to 50 with Graves' hyperthyroidism that later progressed to Graves' ophthalmopathy. Sequences were obtained from blood.

CDR3 sequence: CASSSPTSGEYNEQFF. DNA of the CDR3: TGTGCCAGCAGTTCCCCGACTAGCGGGGAATACAATGAGCAGTTCTTC. This chain connects TRBV27 to TRBJ2-1; 11 bases match TRBD2. The CDR3 covers 16 residues. The germline gives CDR1 MNHEY, CDR2 SMNVEV (reference sequence). Trimming removed 4 bases from V and 4 bases from J; junction bases left unmatched: 6.